This TCR beta chain came from a study of response to subunit inactivated influenza vaccine. This clonotype was found many times. Looked up from germline, CDR1 is SGHRS and CDR2 is YFSETQ. The length of the CDR3 is 14 residues. V lost 5 bases and J lost 3, with 11 bases in between. TCRdb redid the calling of the RT-PCR reads with MiXCR, one entry per CDR3 protein. The table includes 650,000 to 800,000 distinct CDR3 sequences, over 11% detected once. This TCR derives from a middle-aged man who received an inactivated influenza vaccine. The V call is TRBV5-1, the J call TRBJ2-2; D perhaps matches TRBD1 (6 bases). Sequenced material: PBMCs from blood, taken 14 to 15 days before vaccination. CDR3 in DNA: TGCGCCAGCAGTGCTAGACAGGACACCGGGGAGCTGTTTTTT. Amino acid sequence: CASSARQDTGELFF.